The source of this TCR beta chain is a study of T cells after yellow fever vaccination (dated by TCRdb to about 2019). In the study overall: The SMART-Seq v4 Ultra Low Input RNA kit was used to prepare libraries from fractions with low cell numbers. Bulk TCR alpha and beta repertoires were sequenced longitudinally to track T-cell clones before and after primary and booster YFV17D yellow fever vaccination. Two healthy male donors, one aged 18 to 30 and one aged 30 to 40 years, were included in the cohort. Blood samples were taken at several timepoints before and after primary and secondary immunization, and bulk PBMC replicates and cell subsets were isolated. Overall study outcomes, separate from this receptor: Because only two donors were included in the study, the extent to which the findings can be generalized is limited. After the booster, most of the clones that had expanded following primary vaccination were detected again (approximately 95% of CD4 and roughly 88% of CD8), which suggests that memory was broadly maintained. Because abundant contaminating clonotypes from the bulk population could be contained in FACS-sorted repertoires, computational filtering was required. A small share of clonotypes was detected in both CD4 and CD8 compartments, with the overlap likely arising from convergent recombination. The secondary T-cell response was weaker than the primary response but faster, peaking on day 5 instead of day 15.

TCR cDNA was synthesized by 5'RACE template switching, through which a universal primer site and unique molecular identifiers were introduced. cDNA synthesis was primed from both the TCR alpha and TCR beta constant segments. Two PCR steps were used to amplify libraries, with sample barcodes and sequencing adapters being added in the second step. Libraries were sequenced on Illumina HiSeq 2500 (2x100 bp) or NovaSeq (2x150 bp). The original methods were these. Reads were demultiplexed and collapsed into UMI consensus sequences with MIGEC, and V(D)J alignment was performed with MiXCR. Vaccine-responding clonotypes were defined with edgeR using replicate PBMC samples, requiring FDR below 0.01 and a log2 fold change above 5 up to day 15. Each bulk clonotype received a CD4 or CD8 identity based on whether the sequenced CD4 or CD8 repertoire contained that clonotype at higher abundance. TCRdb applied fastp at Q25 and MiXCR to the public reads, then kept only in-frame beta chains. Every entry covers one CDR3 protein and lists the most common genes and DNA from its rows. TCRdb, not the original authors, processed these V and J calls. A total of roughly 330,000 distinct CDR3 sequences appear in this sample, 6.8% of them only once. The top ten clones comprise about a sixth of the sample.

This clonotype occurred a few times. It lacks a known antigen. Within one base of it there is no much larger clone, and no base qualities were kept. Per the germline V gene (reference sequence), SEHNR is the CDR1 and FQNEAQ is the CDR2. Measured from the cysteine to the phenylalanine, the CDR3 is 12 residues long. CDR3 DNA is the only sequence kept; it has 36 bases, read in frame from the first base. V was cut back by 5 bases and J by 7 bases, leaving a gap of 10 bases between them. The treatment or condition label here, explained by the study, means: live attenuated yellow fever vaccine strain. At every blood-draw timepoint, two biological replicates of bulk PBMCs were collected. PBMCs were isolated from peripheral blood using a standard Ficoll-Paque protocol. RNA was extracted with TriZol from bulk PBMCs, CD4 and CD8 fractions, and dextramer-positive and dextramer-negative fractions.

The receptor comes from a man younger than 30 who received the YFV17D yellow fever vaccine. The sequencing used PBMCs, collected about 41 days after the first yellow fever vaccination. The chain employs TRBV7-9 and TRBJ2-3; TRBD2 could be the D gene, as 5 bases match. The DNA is TGTGCCAGCAGCGATGGACTGAATACGCAGTATTTT. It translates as CASSDGLNTQYF.